This T cell receptor (beta chain) came from a study of CD8+CD57+ T cells in acquired aplastic anemia. Study-wide points: Comparison of patients with controls identified 25 to 35 shared CD8+ CDR3 sequences. Statistical testing detected no significant gap in CD8+ Simpson's diversity between patients and controls.

The CDR3 sequence is 15 residues long. Germline assignment: CDR1 SGHTA and CDR2 FQGTGA. V lost 3 bases and J 6 bases, leaving 15 bases between the germline ends. Only patients with CD8+CD57+ cell expansion on flow cytometry were chosen for sequencing. Blood was sampled before the patients had received any therapy. Genomic DNA provided the template from which TCR beta VDJ and CDR3 profiles were obtained. Each CDR3 protein gets one entry after TCRdb re-called the reads with MiXCR. The sample has 200,000 to 250,000 distinct CDR3 sequences, approximately 65% seen once. In this sample, this clonotype turned up a few times. What it binds is not known.

The V gene is TRBV7-3, the J gene TRBJ2-1; TRBD2 might be the D (6 bases). The source material was sorted CD4+, CD8+, or CD8+CD57+ T cells (not recorded which) from PBMCs. This receptor was taken from a human donor with aplastic anemia. The CDR3 DNA reads as TGTGCCAGCAGCTTTGGGCTAGCGCTTCGCAATGAGCAGTTCTTC. This sequence encodes CASSFGLALRNEQFF.